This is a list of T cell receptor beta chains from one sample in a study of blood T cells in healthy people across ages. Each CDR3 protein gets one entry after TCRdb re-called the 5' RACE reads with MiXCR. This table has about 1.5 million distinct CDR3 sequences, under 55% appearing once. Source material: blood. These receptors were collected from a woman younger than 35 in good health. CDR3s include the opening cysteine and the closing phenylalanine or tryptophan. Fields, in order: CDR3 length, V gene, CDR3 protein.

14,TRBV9,CASSVGWAYNEQFF
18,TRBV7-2,CARSLLSSGTITFYEQYF
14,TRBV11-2,CASSLEGFGQPQHF
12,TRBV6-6,CASSPQADTQYF
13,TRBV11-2,CASRTWTGNEQFF
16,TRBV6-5,CASRPAAFRGDSEQYF
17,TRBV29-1,CSATPSGGASRTDTQYF
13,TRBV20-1,CSASGTSKHEQFF
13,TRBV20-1,CSAWTRGQETQYF
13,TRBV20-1,CSAPGTANEKLFF
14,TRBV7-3,CASSLLGQGAGYTF
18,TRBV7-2,CASSGGTGYPWGTGELFF
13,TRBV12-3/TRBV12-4,CASNTGDYQPQHF
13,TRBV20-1,CSVTPTKADTQYF
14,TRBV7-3,CASSTSGLDSEQYF